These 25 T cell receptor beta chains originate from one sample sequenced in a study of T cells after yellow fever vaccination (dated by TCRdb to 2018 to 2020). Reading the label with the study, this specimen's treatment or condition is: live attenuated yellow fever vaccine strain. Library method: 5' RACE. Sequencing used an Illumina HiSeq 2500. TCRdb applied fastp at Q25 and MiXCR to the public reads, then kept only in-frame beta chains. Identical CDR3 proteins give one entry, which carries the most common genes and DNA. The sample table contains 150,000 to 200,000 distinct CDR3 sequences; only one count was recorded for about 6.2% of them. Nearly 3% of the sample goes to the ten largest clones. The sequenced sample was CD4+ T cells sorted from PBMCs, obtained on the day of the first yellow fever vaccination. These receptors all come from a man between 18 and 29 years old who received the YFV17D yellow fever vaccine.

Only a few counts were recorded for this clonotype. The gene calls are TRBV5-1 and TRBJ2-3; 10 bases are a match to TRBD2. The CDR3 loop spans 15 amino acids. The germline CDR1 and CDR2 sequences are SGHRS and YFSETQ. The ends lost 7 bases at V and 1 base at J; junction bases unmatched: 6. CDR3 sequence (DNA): TGCGCCAGCGGGCCCGGGACTAGCGGCACAGATACGCAGTATTTT. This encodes CASGPGTSGTDTQYF.

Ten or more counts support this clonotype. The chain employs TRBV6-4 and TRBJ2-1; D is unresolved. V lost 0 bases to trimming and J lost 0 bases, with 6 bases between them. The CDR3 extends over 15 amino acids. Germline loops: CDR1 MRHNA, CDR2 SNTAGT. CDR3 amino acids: CASSDSGRSYNEQFF. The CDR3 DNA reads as TGTGCCAGCAGTGACTCAGGGCGCTCCTACAATGAGCAGTTCTTC.

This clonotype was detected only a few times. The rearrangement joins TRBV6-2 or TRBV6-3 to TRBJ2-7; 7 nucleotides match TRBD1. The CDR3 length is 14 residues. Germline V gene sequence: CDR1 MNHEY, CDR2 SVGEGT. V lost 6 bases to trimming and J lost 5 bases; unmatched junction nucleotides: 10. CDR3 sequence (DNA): TGTGCCAGCAGCGACACATACAGGGGCGACGAGCAGTACGTC. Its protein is CASSDTYRGDEQYV.

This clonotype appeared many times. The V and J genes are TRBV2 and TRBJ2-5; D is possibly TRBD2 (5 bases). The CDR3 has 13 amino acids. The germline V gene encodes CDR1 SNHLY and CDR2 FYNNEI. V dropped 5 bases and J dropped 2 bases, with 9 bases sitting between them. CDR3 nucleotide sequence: TGTGCCAGCAGTTTCCGGGAACAAGAGACCCAGTACTTC. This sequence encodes CASSFREQETQYF.

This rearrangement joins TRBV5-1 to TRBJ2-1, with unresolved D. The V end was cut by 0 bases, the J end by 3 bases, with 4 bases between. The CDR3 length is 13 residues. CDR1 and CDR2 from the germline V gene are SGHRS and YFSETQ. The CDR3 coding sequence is TGCGCCAGCAGCTTGGAAAGCTACAATGAGCAGTTCTTC. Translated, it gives CASSLESYNEQFF.

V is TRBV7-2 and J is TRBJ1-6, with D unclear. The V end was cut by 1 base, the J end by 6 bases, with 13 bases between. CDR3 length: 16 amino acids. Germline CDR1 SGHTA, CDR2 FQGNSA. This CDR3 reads CASSLGSSVRNSPLHF. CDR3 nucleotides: TGTGCCAGCAGCTTAGGGTCATCGGTCCGTAATTCACCCCTCCACTTT.

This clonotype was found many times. CDR3 in amino acids: CSSRRDRVDEQFF. The CDR3 nucleotides are TGCAGCTCGCGAAGGGACAGGGTCGATGAGCAGTTCTTC. The rearrangement links TRBV29-1 to TRBJ2-1, with 9 nucleotides matching TRBD1. The V and J ends lost 8 bases and 8 bases, in that order; junction bases with no gene match: 10. This CDR3 region has 13 residues. From germline, CDR1 is SQVTM and CDR2 ANQGSEA.

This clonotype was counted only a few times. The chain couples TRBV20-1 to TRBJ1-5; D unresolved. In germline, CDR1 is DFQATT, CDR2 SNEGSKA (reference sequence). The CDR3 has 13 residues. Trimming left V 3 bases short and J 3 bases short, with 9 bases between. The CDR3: CSASSSHNQPQHF. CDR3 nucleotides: TGCAGTGCTAGTAGCAGTCACAATCAGCCCCAGCATTTT.

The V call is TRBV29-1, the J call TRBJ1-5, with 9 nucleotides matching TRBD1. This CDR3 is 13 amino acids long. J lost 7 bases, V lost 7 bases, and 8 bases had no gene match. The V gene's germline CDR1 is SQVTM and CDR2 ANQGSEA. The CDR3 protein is CSGGQGERQPQHF. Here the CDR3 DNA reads TGCAGCGGGGGACAGGGCGAGAGGCAGCCCCAGCATTTT.

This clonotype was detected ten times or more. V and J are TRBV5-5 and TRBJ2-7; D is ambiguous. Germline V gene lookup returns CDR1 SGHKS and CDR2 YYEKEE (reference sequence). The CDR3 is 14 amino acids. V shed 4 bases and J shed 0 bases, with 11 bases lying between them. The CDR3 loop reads CASSQRESSYEQYV. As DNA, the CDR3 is TGTGCCAGCAGCCAAAGAGAGAGCTCCTACGAGCAGTACGTC.

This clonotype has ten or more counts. CDR3 loop: CASSYGTQTDTQYF. As DNA, the CDR3 is TGTGCCAGCAGTTACGGCACACAAACAGATACGCAGTATTTT. The rearrangement links TRBV6-5 to TRBJ2-3; no definite D call. The V and J ends lost 2 bases and 3 bases respectively, with 9 bases between them. CDR1 and CDR2 (germline): MNHEY, SVGAGI. The CDR3 has 14 residues.

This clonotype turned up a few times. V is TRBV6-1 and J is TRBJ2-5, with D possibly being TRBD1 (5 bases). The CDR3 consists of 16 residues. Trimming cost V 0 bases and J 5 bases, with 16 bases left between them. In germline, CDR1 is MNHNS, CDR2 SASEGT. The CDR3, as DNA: TGTGCCAGCAGTGAAGCGGGGCAGGGTTTCCGGGAGACCCAGTACTTC. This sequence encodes CASSEAGQGFRETQYF.

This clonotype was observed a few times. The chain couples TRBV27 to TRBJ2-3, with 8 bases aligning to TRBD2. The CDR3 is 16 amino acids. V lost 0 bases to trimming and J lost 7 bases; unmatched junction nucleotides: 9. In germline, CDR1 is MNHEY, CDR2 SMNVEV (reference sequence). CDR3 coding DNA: TGTGCCAGCAGTTTATCTGGCGGGGGGCCCCGCAATACGCAGTATTTT. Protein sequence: CASSLSGGGPRNTQYF.

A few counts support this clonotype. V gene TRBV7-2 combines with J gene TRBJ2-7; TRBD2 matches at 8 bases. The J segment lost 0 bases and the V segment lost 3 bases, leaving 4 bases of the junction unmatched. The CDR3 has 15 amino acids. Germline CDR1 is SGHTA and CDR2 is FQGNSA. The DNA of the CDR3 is TGTGCCAGCAGCTTTCTTAGCGGGGCCTCCTACGAGCAGTACTTC. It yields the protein CASSFLSGASYEQYF.

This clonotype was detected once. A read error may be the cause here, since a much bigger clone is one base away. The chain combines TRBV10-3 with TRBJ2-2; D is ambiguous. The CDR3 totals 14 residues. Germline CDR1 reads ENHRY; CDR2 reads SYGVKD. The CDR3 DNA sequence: TGTGCCGTCAGTGACCGAACAGATACCGGGGAGCTGTTTTTT. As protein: CAVSDRTDTGELFF.

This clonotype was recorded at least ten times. CDR3 sequence reads: CASRTNSNEQFF. The CDR3 bases are TGTGCCAGTCGCACAAACAGCAATGAGCAGTTCTTC. V and J are TRBV6-2 or TRBV6-3 and TRBJ2-1, with no clear D. This CDR3 is 12 amino acids long. Trimming left V 9 bases short and J 6 bases short, with 12 bases between. The germline V gene encodes CDR1 MNHEY and CDR2 SVGEGT.

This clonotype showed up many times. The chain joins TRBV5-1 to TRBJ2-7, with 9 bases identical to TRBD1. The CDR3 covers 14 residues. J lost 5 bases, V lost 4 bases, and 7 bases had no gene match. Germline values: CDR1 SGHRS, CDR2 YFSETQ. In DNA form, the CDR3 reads TGCGCCAGCAGCGAAGGACAGGGGATACACGAGCAGTACGTC. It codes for CASSEGQGIHEQYV.

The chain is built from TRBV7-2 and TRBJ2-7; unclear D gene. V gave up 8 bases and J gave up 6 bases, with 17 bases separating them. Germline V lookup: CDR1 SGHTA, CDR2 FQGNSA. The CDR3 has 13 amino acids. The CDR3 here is CASGPGLRCEQYV. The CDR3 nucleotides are TGTGCCAGCGGCCCCGGGCTCCGCTGCGAGCAGTACGTC.

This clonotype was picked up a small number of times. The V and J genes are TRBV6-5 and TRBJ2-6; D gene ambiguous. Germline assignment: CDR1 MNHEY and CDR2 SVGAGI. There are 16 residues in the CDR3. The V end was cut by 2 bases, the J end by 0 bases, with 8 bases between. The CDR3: CASSYPPGSGANVLTF. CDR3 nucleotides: TGTGCCAGCAGTTACCCCCCGGGCTCTGGGGCCAACGTCCTGACTTTC.

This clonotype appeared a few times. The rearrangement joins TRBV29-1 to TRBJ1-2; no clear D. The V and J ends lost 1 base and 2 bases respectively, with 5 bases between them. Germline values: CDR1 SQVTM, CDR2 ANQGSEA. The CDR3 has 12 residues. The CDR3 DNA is TGCAGCGTTGAAGCGCGGAACTATGGCTACACCTTC. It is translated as CSVEARNYGYTF.

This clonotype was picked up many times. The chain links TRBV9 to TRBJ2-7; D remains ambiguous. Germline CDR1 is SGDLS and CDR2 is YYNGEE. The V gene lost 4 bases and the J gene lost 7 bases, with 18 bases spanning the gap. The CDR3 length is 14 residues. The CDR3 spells CASSYSPSPGEQYF. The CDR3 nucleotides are TGTGCCAGCAGCTACTCCCCCTCCCCCGGGGAGCAGTACTTC. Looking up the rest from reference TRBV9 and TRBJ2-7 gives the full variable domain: DSGVTQTPKHLITATGQRVTLRCSPRSGDLSVYWYQQSLDQGLQFLIQYYNGEERAKGNILERFSAQQFPDLHSELNLSSLELGDSALYFCASSYSPSPGEQYFGPGTRLTVT.

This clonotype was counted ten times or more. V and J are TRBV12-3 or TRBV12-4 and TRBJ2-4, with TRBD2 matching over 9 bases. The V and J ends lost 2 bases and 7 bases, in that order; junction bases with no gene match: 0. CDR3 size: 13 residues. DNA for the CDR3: TGTGCCAGCAGTTTAACTAGCGGGAACATTCAGTACTTC. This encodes CASSLTSGNIQYF.

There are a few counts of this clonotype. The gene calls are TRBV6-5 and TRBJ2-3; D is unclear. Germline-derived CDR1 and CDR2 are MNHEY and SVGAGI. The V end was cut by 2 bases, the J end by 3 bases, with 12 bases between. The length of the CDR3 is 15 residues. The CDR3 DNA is TGTGCCAGCAGTTACGAGTGGGGATCGACAGATACGCAGTATTTT. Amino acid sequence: CASSYEWGSTDTQYF.

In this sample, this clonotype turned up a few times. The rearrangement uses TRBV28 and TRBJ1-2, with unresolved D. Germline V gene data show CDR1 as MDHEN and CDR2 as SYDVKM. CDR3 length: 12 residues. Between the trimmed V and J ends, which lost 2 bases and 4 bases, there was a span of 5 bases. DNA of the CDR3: TGTGCCAGCAGTTTACGGGCCTATGGCTACACCTTC. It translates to CASSLRAYGYTF.

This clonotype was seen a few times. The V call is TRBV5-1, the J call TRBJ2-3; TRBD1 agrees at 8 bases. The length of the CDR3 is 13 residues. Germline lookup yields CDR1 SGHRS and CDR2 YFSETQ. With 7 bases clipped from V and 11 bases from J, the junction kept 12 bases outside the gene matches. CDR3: CASSGQGAFGQYF. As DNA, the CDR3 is TGCGCCAGCTCCGGACAGGGAGCTTTTGGGCAGTATTTT.